The T cell receptor beta chain under discussion was sequenced for a study of human T cells and chemical hapten exposure. For the study at large: TCR yields per sample varied mostly from small pooled library volume differences.

In the original processing: Samples held a median of approximately 94,000 TCRs, range roughly 23,224–750,000. TCRdb reprocessed the RACE reads with MiXCR, giving one entry per CDR3 protein. None of the V and J calls come from the authors' own analysis; TCRdb made them. This sample has around 80,000 distinct CDR3 sequences, with over 6.5% found just once. This clonotype was seen a few times. CDR3 length equals 16 residues. Trimming took off 5 bases at V and 0 bases at J, with 14 bases between the two ends. Sample time point: healthy volunteer bleed at 6 weeks. The study extracted total RNA from unfractionated whole blood.

This TCR was sampled from a male donor in good health. Some clones in this sample may be carry-over from other donors' samples. The rearrangement joins TRBV12-3 or TRBV12-4 to TRBJ2-1; weak D call: TRBD1 (5 bases). The source material was whole blood. The CDR3 loop is CASSPGHPSSYNEQFF. For the CDR3, the DNA is TGTGCCAGCAGTCCCGGACATCCGAGCTCCTACAATGAGCAGTTCTTC.